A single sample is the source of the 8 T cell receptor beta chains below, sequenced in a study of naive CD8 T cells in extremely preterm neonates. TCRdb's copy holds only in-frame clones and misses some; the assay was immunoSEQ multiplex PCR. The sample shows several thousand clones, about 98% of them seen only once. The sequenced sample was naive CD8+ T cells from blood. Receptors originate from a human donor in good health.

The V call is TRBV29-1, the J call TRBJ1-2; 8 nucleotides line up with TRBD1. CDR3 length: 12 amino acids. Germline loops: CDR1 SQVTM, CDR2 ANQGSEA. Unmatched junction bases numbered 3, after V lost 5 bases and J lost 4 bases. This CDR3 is CSVPDRAYGYTF. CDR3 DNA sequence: TGCAGCGTTCCGGACAGGGCCTATGGCTACACCTTC.

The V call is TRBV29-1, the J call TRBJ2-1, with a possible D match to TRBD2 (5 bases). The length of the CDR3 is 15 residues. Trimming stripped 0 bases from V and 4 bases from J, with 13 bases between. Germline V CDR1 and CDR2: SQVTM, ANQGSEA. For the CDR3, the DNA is TGCAGCGTTGAAGATCGGGAATGGAGGTACAATGAGCAGTTCTTC. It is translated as CSVEDREWRYNEQFF.

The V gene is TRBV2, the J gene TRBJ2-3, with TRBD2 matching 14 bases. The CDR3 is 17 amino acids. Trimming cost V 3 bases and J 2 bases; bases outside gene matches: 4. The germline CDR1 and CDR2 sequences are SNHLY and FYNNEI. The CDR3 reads CASSDGTSGSPTDTQYF. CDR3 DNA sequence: TGTGCCAGCAGTGATGGGACTAGCGGGAGCCCCACAGATACGCAGTATTTT.

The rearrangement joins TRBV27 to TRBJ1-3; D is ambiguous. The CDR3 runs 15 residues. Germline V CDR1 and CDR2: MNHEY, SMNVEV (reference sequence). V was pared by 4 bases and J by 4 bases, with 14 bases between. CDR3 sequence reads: CASSSAGIRGNTIYF. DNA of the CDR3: TGTGCCAGCAGTTCGGCGGGGATTAGAGGAAACACCATATATTTT.

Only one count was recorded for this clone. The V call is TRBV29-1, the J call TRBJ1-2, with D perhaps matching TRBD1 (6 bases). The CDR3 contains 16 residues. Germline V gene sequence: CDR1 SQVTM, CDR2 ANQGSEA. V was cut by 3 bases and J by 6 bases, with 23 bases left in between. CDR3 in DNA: TGCAGCGTTGATCCGACAGGCACCCCCTTTATTAATGGCTACACCTTC. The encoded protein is CSVDPTGTPFINGYTF.

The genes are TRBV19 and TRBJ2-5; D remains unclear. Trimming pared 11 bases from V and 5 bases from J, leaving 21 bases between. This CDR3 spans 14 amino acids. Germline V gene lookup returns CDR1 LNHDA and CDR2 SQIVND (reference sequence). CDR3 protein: CASSVDSSRETQYF. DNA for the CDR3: TGTGCCTCTTCCGTGGATTCCTCTAGGGAGACCCAGTACTTC.

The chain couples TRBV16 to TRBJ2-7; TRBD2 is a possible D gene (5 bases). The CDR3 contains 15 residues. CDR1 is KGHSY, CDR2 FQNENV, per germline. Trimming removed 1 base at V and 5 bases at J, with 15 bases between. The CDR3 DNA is TGTGCCAGCAGCCAATTGCTCGGGGTACGGGACGAGCAGTACTTC. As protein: CASSQLLGVRDEQYF.

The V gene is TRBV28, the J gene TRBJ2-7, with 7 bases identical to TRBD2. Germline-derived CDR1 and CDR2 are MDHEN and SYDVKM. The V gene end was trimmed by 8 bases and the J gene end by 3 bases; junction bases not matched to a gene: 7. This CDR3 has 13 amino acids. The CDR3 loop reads CASEREGYYEQYF. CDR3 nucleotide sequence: TGTGCCAGCGAGCGGGAAGGGTACTACGAGCAGTACTTC.